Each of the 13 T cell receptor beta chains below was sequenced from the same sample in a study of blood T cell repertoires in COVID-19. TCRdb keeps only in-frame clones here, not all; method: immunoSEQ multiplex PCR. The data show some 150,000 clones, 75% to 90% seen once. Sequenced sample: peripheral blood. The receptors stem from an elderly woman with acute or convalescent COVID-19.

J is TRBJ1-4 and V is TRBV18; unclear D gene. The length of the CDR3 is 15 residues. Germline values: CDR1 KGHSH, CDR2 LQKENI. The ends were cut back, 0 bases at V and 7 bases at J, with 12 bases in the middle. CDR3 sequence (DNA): TGTGCCAGCTCACCACCGGGTCCGAGGGTTGAAAAACTGTTTTTT. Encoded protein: CASSPPGPRVEKLFF. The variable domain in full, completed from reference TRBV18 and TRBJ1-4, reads NAGVMQNPRHLVRRRGQEARLRCSPMKGHSHVYWYRQLPEEGLKFMVYLQKENIIDESGMPKERFSAEFPKEGPSILRIQQVVRGDSAAYFCASSPPGPRVEKLFFGSGTQLSVL.

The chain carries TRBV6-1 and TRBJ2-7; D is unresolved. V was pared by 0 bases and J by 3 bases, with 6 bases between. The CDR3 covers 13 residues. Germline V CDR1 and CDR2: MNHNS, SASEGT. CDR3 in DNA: TGTGCCAGCAGTGAAGCCGACAACTACGAGCAGTACTTC. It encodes CASSEADNYEQYF.

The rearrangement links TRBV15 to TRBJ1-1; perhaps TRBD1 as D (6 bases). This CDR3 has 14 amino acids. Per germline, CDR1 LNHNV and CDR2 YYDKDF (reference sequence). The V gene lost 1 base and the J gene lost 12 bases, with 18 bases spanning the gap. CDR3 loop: CATSRVAQGGHSFF. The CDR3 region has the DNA TGTGCCACCAGCAGAGTGGCACAGGGAGGGCATTCTTTCTTT.

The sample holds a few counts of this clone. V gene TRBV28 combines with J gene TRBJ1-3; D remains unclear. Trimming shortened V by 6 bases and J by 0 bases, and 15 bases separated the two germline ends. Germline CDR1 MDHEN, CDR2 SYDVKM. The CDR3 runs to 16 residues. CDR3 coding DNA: TGTGCCAGCAGCCTTTCAACAGTCATCTCTGGAAACACCATATATTTT. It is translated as CASSLSTVISGNTIYF.

In DNA, the CDR3 is TGTGCCAGCAGTTTATACAGGGAACAACAAGAGACCCAGTACTTC. It codes for CASSLYREQQETQYF. The J gene is TRBJ2-5, the V gene TRBV28; possibly TRBD1 for D (6 bases). V dropped 1 base and J dropped 2 bases, with 11 bases sitting between them. The length of the CDR3 is 15 residues. Germline lookup yields CDR1 MDHEN and CDR2 SYDVKM.

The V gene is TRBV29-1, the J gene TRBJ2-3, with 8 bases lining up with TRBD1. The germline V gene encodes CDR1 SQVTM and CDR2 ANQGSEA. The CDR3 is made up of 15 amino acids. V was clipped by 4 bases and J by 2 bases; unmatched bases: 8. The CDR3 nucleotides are TGCAGCGTTGGGGGTCGGACAGGGTTCACAGATACGCAGTATTTT. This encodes CSVGGRTGFTDTQYF.

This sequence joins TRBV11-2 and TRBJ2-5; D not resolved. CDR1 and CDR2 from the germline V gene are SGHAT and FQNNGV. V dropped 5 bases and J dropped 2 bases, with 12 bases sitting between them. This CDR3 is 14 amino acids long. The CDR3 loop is CASSGGPLQETQYF. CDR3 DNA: TGTGCCAGCAGCGGTGGGCCGTTACAAGAGACCCAGTACTTC.

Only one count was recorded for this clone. The CDR3 nucleotides read TGTGCCAGCAGTTTGTCCAGGGAACAGTTCTTC. Translated, it gives CASSLSREQFF. V is TRBV28 and J is TRBJ2-1; D is possibly TRBD1 (5 bases). This CDR3 spans 11 amino acids. Germline V gives CDR1 MDHEN, CDR2 SYDVKM. V was cut by 3 bases and J by 13 bases, with 10 bases left in between.

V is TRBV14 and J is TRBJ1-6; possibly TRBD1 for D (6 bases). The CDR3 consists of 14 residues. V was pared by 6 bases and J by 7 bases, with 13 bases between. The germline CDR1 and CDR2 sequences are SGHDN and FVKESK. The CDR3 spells CASSGGVGNSPLHF. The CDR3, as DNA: TGTGCCAGCAGTGGGGGCGTCGGAAATTCACCCCTCCACTTT.

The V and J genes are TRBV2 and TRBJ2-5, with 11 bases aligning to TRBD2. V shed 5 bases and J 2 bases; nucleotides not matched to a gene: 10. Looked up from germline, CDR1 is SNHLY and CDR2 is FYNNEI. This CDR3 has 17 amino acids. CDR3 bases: TGTGCCAGCAGTAACAGTGGGACTAGCGGAAAACAAGAGACCCAGTACTTC. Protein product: CASSNSGTSGKQETQYF.

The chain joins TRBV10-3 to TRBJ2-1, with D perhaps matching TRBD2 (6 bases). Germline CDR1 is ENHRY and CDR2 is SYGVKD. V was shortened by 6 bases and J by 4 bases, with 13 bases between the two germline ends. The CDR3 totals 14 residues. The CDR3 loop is CAIRPPGAYNEQFF. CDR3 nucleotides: TGTGCCATCAGGCCTCCGGGAGCGTACAATGAGCAGTTCTTC.

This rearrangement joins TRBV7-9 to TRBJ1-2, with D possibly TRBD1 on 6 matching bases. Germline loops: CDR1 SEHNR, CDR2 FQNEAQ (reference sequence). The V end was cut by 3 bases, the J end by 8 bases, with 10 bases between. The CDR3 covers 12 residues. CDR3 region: CASSFGQSGYTF. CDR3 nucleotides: TGTGCCAGCAGCTTTGGACAGTCCGGCTACACCTTC.

DNA of the CDR3: TGTGCCACCAGCTACCAGGAAACGGGGTACGAGCAGTACTTC. Protein: CATSYQETGYEQYF. This rearrangement joins TRBV15 to TRBJ2-7; perhaps TRBD2 as D (5 bases). The CDR3 is 14 residues long. V lost 5 bases and J 4 bases, leaving 15 bases between the germline ends. CDR1 is LNHNV and CDR2 is YYDKDF in the germline V gene (reference sequence).